One sample yielded the 28 T cell receptor beta chains listed below, sequenced in a study of CD8+ T cells in alopecia areata. Extraction and reverse transcription of RNA yielded cDNA as the sequencing template. Data came from immunoSEQ multiplex PCR; TCRdb stores just in-frame clones and leaves some out. The sample carries roughly 150,000 clones, 55% recorded once. Sequenced material: CD4+ T cells sorted from blood. These receptor sequences come from a human donor in good health.

V gene TRBV30 combines with J gene TRBJ1-4, with D hard to call. The germline V and J ends were trimmed by 2 bases and 6 bases, with 7 bases remaining between them. This CDR3 is built from 12 residues. CDR1 is GTSNPN and CDR2 is SVGIG in the germline V gene (reference sequence). In DNA form, the CDR3 reads TGTGCCTGGAGTTGGAGGCATGAAAAACTGTTTTTT. Its protein is CAWSWRHEKLFF. Full variable domain (missing parts from reference TRBV30 and TRBJ1-4): SQTIHQWPATLVQPVGSPLSLECTVEGTSNPNLYWYRQAAGRGLQLLFYSVGIGQISSEVPQNLSASRPQDRQFILSSKKLLLSDSGFYLCAWSWRHEKLFFGSGTQLSVL.

Notes on this clone: At one end the junction does not follow the germline gene, possibly because of a read error. CDR3 residues: CAISETLAALPPTDTQYF. CDR3 sequence (DNA): TGTGCCATCAGTGAAACCTTAGCGGCACTTCCTCCCACAGATACGCAGTATTTT. The chain links TRBV6-1 to TRBJ2-3, with a tentative D call TRBD2 (6 bases). Germline V lookup: CDR1 MNHNS, CDR2 SASEGT. This CDR3 region has 18 residues.

There are a few counts of this clone. The chain links TRBV5-1 to TRBJ2-3; TRBD2 agrees at 9 bases. Germline loops: CDR1 SGHRS, CDR2 YFSETQ. V shed 2 bases, J shed 2 bases, and the junction held 3 bases outside the gene matches. The CDR3 has 15 residues. The CDR3 region has the DNA TGCGCCAGCAGCTTCCTAGCGGGAAACACAGATACGCAGTATTTT. As protein: CASSFLAGNTDTQYF.

The chain combines TRBV6-6 with TRBJ2-1, with 10 bases that match TRBD2. Germline assignment: CDR1 MNHNY and CDR2 SVGAGI (reference sequence). The CDR3 consists of 16 residues. The V gene end was trimmed by 6 bases and the J gene end by 0 bases; junction bases not matched to a gene: 5. The CDR3 DNA reads as TGTGCCAGCAGCCGTAGCGGGGGGAGCTCCTACAATGAGCAGTTCTTC. Its protein product is CASSRSGGSSYNEQFF.

A word on this clone: An end of the junction does not agree with germline; a read error may underlie this. This chain links TRBV15 with TRBJ2-7; 7 bases align to TRBD1. Germline loops: CDR1 LNHNV, CDR2 YYDKDF (reference sequence). This CDR3 is built from 13 residues. The CDR3 nucleotides read TGTGCCACCAGCGGAGACAGGGCCTACGAGCAGTACTTC. This encodes CATSGDRAYEQYF.

The chain links TRBV7-9 to TRBJ1-2; D unclear. V lost 5 bases, J lost 7 bases, and 8 bases lay in between. The V gene's germline CDR1 is SEHNR and CDR2 FQNEAQ (reference sequence). The length of the CDR3 is 11 residues. The CDR3: CASSAGSGYTF. The CDR3 DNA reads TGTGCCAGCAGCGCCGGTAGTGGCTACACCTTC.

The chain uses TRBV9 and TRBJ2-5; 9 positions agree with TRBD1. CDR1 is SGDLS and CDR2 is YYNGEE in the germline V gene. The J segment lost 5 bases and the V segment lost 4 bases, leaving 6 bases of the junction unmatched. The CDR3 covers 14 residues. CDR3 protein: CASSTTTGGETQYF. CDR3 DNA: TGTGCCAGCAGCACCACGACAGGGGGGGAGACCCAGTACTTC.

The chain combines TRBV7-8 with TRBJ2-7; 10 bases agree with TRBD1. This CDR3 is built from 16 residues. Germline V gives CDR1 SGHVS, CDR2 FQNEAQ. The trim removed 6 bases at V and 4 bases at J, leaving 12 bases unmatched. The CDR3 loop reads CASRTNPGQGHYEQYF. The DNA of the CDR3 is TGTGCCAGCAGAACGAACCCGGGACAGGGGCATTACGAGCAGTACTTC. Together with reference TRBV7-8 and TRBJ2-7, the CDR3 gives the full variable domain: GAGVSQSPRYKVAKRGQDVALRCDPISGHVSLFWYQQALGQGPEFLTYFQNEAQLDKSGLPSDRFFAERPEGSVSTLKIQRTQQEDSAVYLCASRTNPGQGHYEQYFGPGTRLTVT.

This clone was counted only a few times. The chain couples TRBV5-1 to TRBJ2-1; no clear D gene. The CDR3 runs to 16 residues. In germline, CDR1 is SGHRS, CDR2 YFSETQ. Deletions cut 4 bases from V and 0 bases from J, with 14 bases between. CDR3 nucleotide sequence: TGCGCCAGCAGCGGGCCCAGTTCCAGCTCCTACAATGAGCAGTTCTTC. Translation gives CASSGPSSSSYNEQFF.

This sequence joins TRBV20-1 and TRBJ1-1, with D uncertain. Germline-derived CDR1 and CDR2 are DFQATT and SNEGSKA (reference sequence). The CDR3 contains 10 residues. The V end was cut by 6 bases, the J end by 6 bases, with 8 bases between. The DNA of the CDR3 is TGCAGTGCCAGGTTGGCTGAAGCTTTCTTT. This translates into CSARLAEAFF.

The V and J genes are TRBV5-1 and TRBJ2-3; 9 bases map to TRBD2. Germline V lookup: CDR1 SGHRS, CDR2 YFSETQ. CDR3 length equals 15 residues. Losses at the gene ends were 0 bases for V and 4 bases for J; bases not matched to a gene: 3. The DNA of the CDR3 is TGCGCCAGCAGCTTGGCTAGCGGGACTTCAGATACGCAGTATTTT. This codes for CASSLASGTSDTQYF.

The rearrangement links TRBV30 to TRBJ2-1; the D gene is possibly TRBD1 (6 bases). CDR3 length: 12 residues. Germline V lookup: CDR1 GTSNPN, CDR2 SVGIG (reference sequence). V shed 5 bases and J shed 7 bases, with 12 bases lying between them. CDR3 protein: CAWYNDRNEQFF. CDR3 bases: TGTGCCTGGTACAATGACAGGAATGAGCAGTTCTTC.

The chain combines TRBV29-1 with TRBJ1-2; weak D call: TRBD1 (6 bases). There are 12 residues in the CDR3. V lost 7 bases and J 2 bases, leaving 11 bases between the germline ends. Looked up from germline, CDR1 is SQVTM and CDR2 is ANQGSEA. The DNA of the CDR3 is TGCAGCGCCAATACAGGGAACTATGGCTACACCTTC. Translating gives CSANTGNYGYTF.

V gene TRBV5-1 combines with J gene TRBJ2-1, with D possibly TRBD2 on 5 matching bases. Germline CDR1 is SGHRS and CDR2 is YFSETQ. The CDR3 is 13 residues long. Trimming shortened V by 9 bases and J by 7 bases, and 17 bases separated the two germline ends. CDR3 bases: TGCGCCACCAAGGACTCCACTGGGAATGAGCAGTTCTTC. This encodes CATKDSTGNEQFF.

This clone was seen a few times. The chain combines TRBV10-3 with TRBJ2-3; D is uncertain. Trimming cost V 0 bases and J 6 bases, with 7 bases left between them. The CDR3 covers 13 residues. From germline, CDR1 is ENHRY and CDR2 SYGVKD. CDR3: CAISESPPDTQYF. The CDR3 nucleotides read TGTGCCATCAGTGAGTCCCCCCCGGATACGCAGTATTTT.

The V and J genes are TRBV9 and TRBJ2-1; TRBD1 is a possible D gene (6 bases). The CDR3 spans 18 residues. Germline V CDR1 and CDR2: SGDLS, YYNGEE. Trimming stripped 1 base from V and 0 bases from J, with 17 bases between. The CDR3 is CASSVRGGAPSSYNEQFF. The CDR3 nucleotides read TGTGCCAGCAGCGTACGAGGGGGAGCCCCGAGCTCCTACAATGAGCAGTTCTTC.

This sequence joins TRBV5-1 and TRBJ2-3; D is unclear. Trimming left V 4 bases short and J 6 bases short, with 9 bases between. Germline CDR1 SGHRS, CDR2 YFSETQ. CDR3 size: 12 residues. CDR3 DNA: TGCGCCAGCAGCCTACGGCCGGATACGCAGTATTTT. Encoded protein: CASSLRPDTQYF.

The chain combines TRBV2 with TRBJ2-1; D not resolved. CDR1 and CDR2 (germline): SNHLY, FYNNEI. This CDR3 spans 12 amino acids. V was clipped by 10 bases and J by 0 bases, with 7 bases between them. The CDR3 here is CATPSSYNEQFF. Written as DNA, the CDR3 is TGTGCCACCCCTAGCTCCTACAATGAGCAGTTCTTC.

This clone was observed a handful of times. The chain carries TRBV28 and TRBJ2-5; the D gene is possibly TRBD2 (6 bases). The CDR3 spans 16 residues. Germline assignment: CDR1 MDHEN and CDR2 SYDVKM. The V gene lost 8 bases and the J gene lost 5 bases, with 24 bases spanning the gap. The CDR3 region has the DNA TGTGCCAGCTCCGGGACGGGGGTCGGAGTGCAGGAGACCCAGTACTTC. It is translated as CASSGTGVGVQETQYF. The whole variable domain, filled in from reference TRBV28 and TRBJ2-5, reads DVKVTQSSRYLVKRTGEKVFLECVQDMDHENMFWYRQDPGLGLRLIYFSYDVKMKEKGDIPEGYSVSREKKERFSLILESASTNQTSMYLCASSGTGVGVQETQYFGPGTRLLVL.

In this sample, this clone turned up a few times. The J gene is TRBJ2-5, the V gene TRBV4-2, with TRBD2 as a possible D gene (5 bases). Germline V CDR1 and CDR2: LGHNA, YNFKEQ. The V and J ends lost 1 base and 1 base respectively, with 10 bases between them. This CDR3 contains 15 residues. The CDR3 region has the DNA TGTGCCAGCAGCCAAGCCCCTAGCACCCAAGAGACCCAGTACTTC. This gives the protein CASSQAPSTQETQYF.

The V and J genes are TRBV6-5 and TRBJ2-7, with 9 nucleotides matching TRBD1. The germline V gene has CDR1 MNHEY and CDR2 SVGAGI. The CDR3 runs to 13 residues. Trimming at V came to 4 bases and at J to 5 bases, leaving 3 bases not matched to a gene. CDR3 DNA: TGTGCCAGCAGTTCAGGGACAGGGAACGAGCAGTACTTC. Its protein product is CASSSGTGNEQYF.

This clone was counted a few times. The chain combines TRBV28 with TRBJ1-1; D is uncertain. This CDR3 is 19 amino acids long. V was cut by 3 bases and J by 0 bases, with 23 bases left in between. Germline assignment: CDR1 MDHEN and CDR2 SYDVKM. CDR3 loop: CASSFWQVVDIRMNTEAFF. DNA for the CDR3: TGTGCCAGCAGTTTTTGGCAGGTGGTCGATATCCGAATGAACACTGAAGCTTTCTTT.

This clone has ten or more counts. The rearrangement links TRBV29-1 to TRBJ2-5; 11 positions agree with TRBD2. CDR1 and CDR2 from the germline V gene are SQVTM and ANQGSEA. CDR3 size: 13 residues. V was clipped by 7 bases and J by 1 base; unmatched bases: 2. In nucleotides, the CDR3 is TGCAGCGCGACTAGCGGGGCCCAAGAGACCCAGTACTTC. Protein sequence: CSATSGAQETQYF.

This sequence joins TRBV29-1 and TRBJ2-1; 10 nucleotides align to TRBD2. The CDR3 runs 13 residues. Germline-derived CDR1 and CDR2 are SQVTM and ANQGSEA. Unmatched junction bases numbered 7, after V lost 6 bases and J lost 8 bases. The CDR3 spells CSVSGRALDEQFF. The CDR3 bases are TGCAGCGTCAGCGGGAGGGCCCTCGATGAGCAGTTCTTC.

The chain joins TRBV29-1 to TRBJ2-1; D remains ambiguous. CDR3 length equals 12 residues. From germline, CDR1 is SQVTM and CDR2 ANQGSEA. Trimming stripped 5 bases from V and 9 bases from J, with 14 bases between. The CDR3 sequence is CSVTEVGFEQFF. Written as DNA, the CDR3 is TGCAGCGTTACCGAGGTTGGCTTTGAGCAGTTCTTC.

V usage is TRBV14 and J usage is TRBJ2-1; D gene ambiguous. CDR3 size: 14 residues. V gave up 0 bases and J gave up 9 bases, with 12 bases separating them. Germline loops: CDR1 SGHDN, CDR2 FVKESK. The DNA of the CDR3 is TGTGCCAGCAGCCAAGATCTCCTCACCCGTGAGCAGTTCTTC. Protein product: CASSQDLLTREQFF.

This clone was counted once. The chain couples TRBV30 to TRBJ2-5, with no clear D. CDR3 length: 12 amino acids. Trimming took 2 bases from V and 4 from J, leaving 8 bases between them. Germline CDR1 and CDR2: GTSNPN and SVGIG (reference sequence). DNA of the CDR3: TGTGCCTGGAGTATAGTTGCAGAGACCCAGTACTTC. It specifies CAWSIVAETQYF. Full variable domain (rest looked up from reference TRBV30 and TRBJ2-5): SQTIHQWPATLVQPVGSPLSLECTVEGTSNPNLYWYRQAAGRGLQLLFYSVGIGQISSEVPQNLSASRPQDRQFILSSKKLLLSDSGFYLCAWSIVAETQYFGPGTRLLVL.

This clone was seen more than once but under ten times. CDR3 nucleotides: TGCGCCTCCGCGTTGGGACAGGTAGATACGCAGTATTTT. Its translation: CASALGQVDTQYF. The chain is built from TRBV4-1 and TRBJ2-3; 8 nucleotides match TRBD1. The V gene end was trimmed by 11 bases and the J gene end by 5 bases; junction bases not matched to a gene: 9. From germline, CDR1 is MGHRA and CDR2 YSYEKL. CDR3 length: 13 residues.